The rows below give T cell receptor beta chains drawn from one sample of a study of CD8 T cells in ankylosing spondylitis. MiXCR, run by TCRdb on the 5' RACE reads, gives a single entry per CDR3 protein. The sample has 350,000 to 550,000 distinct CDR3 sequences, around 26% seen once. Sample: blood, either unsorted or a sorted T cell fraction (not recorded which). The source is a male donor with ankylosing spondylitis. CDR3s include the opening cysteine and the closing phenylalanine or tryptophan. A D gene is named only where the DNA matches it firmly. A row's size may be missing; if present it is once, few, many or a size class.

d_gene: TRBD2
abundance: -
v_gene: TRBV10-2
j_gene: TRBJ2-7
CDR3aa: CASNGLATSYEQYF
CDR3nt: TGCGCCAGCAACGGACTAGCGACCTCCTACGAGCAGTACTTC

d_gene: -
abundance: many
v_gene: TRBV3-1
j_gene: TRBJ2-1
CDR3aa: CASSQWGNEQFF
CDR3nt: TGTGCCAGCAGCCAATGGGGCAACGAGCAGTTCTTC

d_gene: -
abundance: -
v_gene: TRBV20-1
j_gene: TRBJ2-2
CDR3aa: CSAREGRTLYRELFF
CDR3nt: TGCAGTGCTAGGGAGGGTAGGACACTATACCGGGAGCTGTTTTTT

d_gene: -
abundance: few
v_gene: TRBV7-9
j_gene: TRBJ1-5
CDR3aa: CASSLEINQPQHF
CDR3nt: TGTGCCAGCAGCTTAGAGATCAATCAGCCCCAGCATTTT

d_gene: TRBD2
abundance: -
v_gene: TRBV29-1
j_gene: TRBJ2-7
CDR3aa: CSVVQPSGPYEQYF
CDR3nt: TGCAGCGTTGTACAGCCTAGCGGTCCCTACGAGCAGTACTTC

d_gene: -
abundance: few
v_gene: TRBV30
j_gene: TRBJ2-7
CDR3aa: CAWSPTGHSFEQYF
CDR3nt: TGTGCCTGGAGTCCAACGGGACATTCGTTCGAGCAGTACTTC

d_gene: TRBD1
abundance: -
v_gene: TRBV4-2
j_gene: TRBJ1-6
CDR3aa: CASSQRGQGVFVLHF
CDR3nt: TGTGCCAGCAGCCAACGGGGACAGGGGGTATTTGTCCTCCACTTT

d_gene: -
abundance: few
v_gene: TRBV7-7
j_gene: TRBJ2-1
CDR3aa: CASSQEATVAHEQFF
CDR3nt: TGTGCCAGCAGCCAGGAGGCTACCGTTGCCCATGAGCAGTTCTTC

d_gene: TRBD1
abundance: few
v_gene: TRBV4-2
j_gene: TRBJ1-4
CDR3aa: CASSQGDRANEKLFF
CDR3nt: TGTGCCAGCAGCCAAGGGGACAGGGCTAATGAAAAACTGTTTTTT

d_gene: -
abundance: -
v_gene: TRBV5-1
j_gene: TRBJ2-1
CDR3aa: CASSGSQGHNEQFF
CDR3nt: TGCGCCAGCAGCGGTTCACAGGGACACAATGAGCAGTTCTTC

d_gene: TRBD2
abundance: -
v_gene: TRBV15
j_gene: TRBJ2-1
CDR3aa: CATSSWTSGSPEQFF
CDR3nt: TGTGCCACCAGCTCCTGGACTAGCGGGAGCCCTGAGCAGTTCTTC

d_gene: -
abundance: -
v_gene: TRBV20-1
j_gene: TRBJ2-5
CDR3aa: CSELAGETQYF
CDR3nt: TGCAGTGAACTAGCCGGGGAGACCCAGTACTTC

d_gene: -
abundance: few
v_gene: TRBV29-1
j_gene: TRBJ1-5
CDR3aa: CSVVVDSNQPQHF
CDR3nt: TGCAGCGTTGTAGTAGATAGCAATCAGCCCCAGCATTTT

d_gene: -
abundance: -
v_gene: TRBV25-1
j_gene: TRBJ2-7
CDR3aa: CASSPDGGGYEQYF
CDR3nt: TGTGCCAGCAGTCCCGACGGCGGTGGGTACGAGCAGTACTTC

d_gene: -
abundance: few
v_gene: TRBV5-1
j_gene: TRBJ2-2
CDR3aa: CASSLSAVNTGELFF
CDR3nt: TGCGCCAGCAGCTTGTCGGCAGTGAACACCGGGGAGCTGTTTTTT

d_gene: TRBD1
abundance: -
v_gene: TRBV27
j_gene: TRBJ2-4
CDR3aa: CASSLRQGVKNIQYF
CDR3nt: TGTGCCAGCAGTTTAAGGCAGGGGGTTAAAAACATTCAGTACTTC

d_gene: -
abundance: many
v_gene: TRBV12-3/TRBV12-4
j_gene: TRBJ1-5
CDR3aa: CASSFNRVNQPQHF
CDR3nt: TGTGCCAGCAGTTTCAACAGGGTTAATCAGCCCCAGCATTTT

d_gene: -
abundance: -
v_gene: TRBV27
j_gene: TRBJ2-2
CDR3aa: CASSFYRGSSSTGELFF
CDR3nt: TGTGCCAGCAGTTTTTATCGGGGGTCTTCGAGCACCGGGGAGCTGTTTTTT

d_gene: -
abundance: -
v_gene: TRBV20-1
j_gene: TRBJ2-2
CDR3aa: CSAGRDTNTGELFF
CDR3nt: TGCAGTGCTGGGCGGGACACGAACACCGGGGAGCTGTTTTTT

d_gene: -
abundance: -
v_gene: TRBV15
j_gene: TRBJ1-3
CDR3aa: CATSRDLGGSGNTIYF
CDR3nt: TGTGCCACCAGCAGAGATCTGGGGGGCTCTGGAAACACCATATATTTT

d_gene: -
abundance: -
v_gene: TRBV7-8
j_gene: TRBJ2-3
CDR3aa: CASSLSMDTQYF
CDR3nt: TGTGCCAGCAGCTTAAGTATGGATACGCAGTATTTT

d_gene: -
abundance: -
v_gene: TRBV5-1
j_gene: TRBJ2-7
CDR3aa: CASSLARSYEQYF
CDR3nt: TGCGCCAGCAGCTTGGCCAGGTCGTACGAGCAGTACTTC

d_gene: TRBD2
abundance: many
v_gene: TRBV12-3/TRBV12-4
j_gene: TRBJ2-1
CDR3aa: CASSLGLAGAVNNEQFF
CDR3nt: TGTGCCAGCAGTCTGGGACTAGCGGGAGCGGTAAACAATGAGCAGTTCTTC